This TCR beta chain was found in a study of regulatory T cells in long-lasting Graves disease (TCRdb year 2021). Some background on the complete study: Patients with newly diagnosed Graves' disease had been on antithyroid drugs for under 3 months. Peripheral blood TCR sequencing and RNA sequencing compared persistent Graves' disease patients with newly diagnosed Graves' disease patients. The study was conducted in China and was registered as a clinical trial. A total of about 33 samples underwent TCR sequencing, from about 13 patients with persistent Graves' disease and around 20 patients with newly diagnosed Graves' disease.

Library prep was done by multiplex PCR. Sequencing was carried out with an Illumina HiSeq 4000. CDR3 regions were amplified by Arm-PCR with iRepertoire HTBI primers to construct TCR beta libraries. PCR products were gel purified before sequencing. Processing in the source paper ran as follows. A total of some 60 TRBV and some 15 TRBJ segments were identified across samples and were used for gene usage analysis of CDR3 amino acid clonotypes. COPE and FqMerger were used to merge the filtered high-quality paired reads into contigs. BLAST was used to align contigs to the IMGT TRBV, TRBD and TRBJ reference genes, and CDR3 was defined following IMGT. Highly expanded clones were defined as clonotypes with a frequency above 0.1%. Shannon entropy served as the measure of repertoire diversity, while the Gini coefficient captured V-J evenness. A clonotype found in more than one individual was treated as public. The public reads were run again by TCRdb, first through fastp at Q25 and then through MiXCR, and only productive beta chains were kept. Duplicate CDR3 protein sequences are folded into a single record with the most common DNA and genes. None of the V and J calls come from the authors' own analysis; TCRdb made them. For this sample there are fewer than 550,000 distinct CDR3 sequences; 15% to 20% appear just once. The top ten constitute 20% to 30% of the sample.

Beyond this particular receptor, the publication reports: Persistent Graves' disease patients showed lower TCR Shannon entropy and fewer highly expanded clones than newly diagnosed patients, suggesting clonal expansion. A larger number of public clonotypes was shared among persistent patients (around 2,700) than among newly diagnosed patients (roughly 930). The authors acknowledged the small sample size as a limitation that may reduce accuracy. Sequencing and analysis were limited to the TCR beta chain. The study examined only peripheral blood because the primary lesion, thyroid tissue, could not be accessed.

This clonotype was detected a few times. Which antigen it targets is not known. One base away there is no much larger clone; base qualities are not given. What this sample's time point label stands for: newly diagnosed GD, antithyroid drugs for less than 3 months. For both TCR sequencing and RNA sequencing, RNA was extracted from PBMCs using TRIzol. The diagnosis of Graves' disease followed American Thyroid Association guidelines. Patients were recruited from an endocrinology department in Xi'an, China. Each patient gave roughly 10 milliliters of peripheral blood, collected in an EDTA anticoagulant tube. Ficoll Paque Plus density gradient separation was used to isolate PBMCs, and no further T cell sorting was performed. An Agilent 2100 Bioanalyzer and agarose gel were used to assess RNA quality, and a NanoDrop 2000 was used to measure RNA concentration. This same sample was also part of a study on T cells in Graves' hyperthyroidism and ophthalmopathy. As the second paper documents: A patient counted as having stable Graves' hyperthyroidism if no progression to ophthalmopathy occurred over 18 months of follow-up. Hyperthyroidism patients were newly diagnosed, with disease duration under 2 months, and aged 18 to 65 years. The study excluded patients with uncontrolled infections, other autoimmune diseases, pregnancy or lactation. Diagnoses were established on the basis of clinical symptoms, serum thyroxine and TRAb, thyroid ultrasound, and orbital computed tomography. A first-round RT-PCR of the TCR CDR3 used the HTBI primer set with the Qiagen OneStep RT-PCR kit. Blood samples also contained most of the expanded thyroid clonotypes (frequency above 0.001), which suggests that blood repertoires may reflect thyroid immune responses. Ophthalmopathy was separated from stable hyperthyroidism by a 13 V-J signature model, with 87.88% sensitivity and just over 81% specificity obtained in cross-validation and 80%/75% obtained in testing. During validation, the model predicted progression to ophthalmopathy a median of approximately six months ahead of onset, with around 70% sensitivity and roughly 75% specificity. To identify TCR V-J signatures that set the groups apart, the researchers used a discovery cohort of about a hundred patients, made up of fewer than 50 with Graves' ophthalmopathy and 57 with stable Graves' hyperthyroidism. Prospective prediction of ophthalmopathy was tested in an independent validation cohort consisting of some 20 hyperthyroidism patients and some 15 patients who later progressed to ophthalmopathy. The roughly 90 discovery patients were divided at random into training and test sets in a 7:3 ratio. In addition, the study compared T-cell repertoires in thyroid tissue and in blood from several Graves' hyperthyroidism patients. Once sampling was done, hyperthyroidism patients were given methimazole at a starting dose of 30 mg daily, whereas ophthalmopathy patients were given high-dose intravenous methylprednisolone. Libraries were constructed in a second round of multiplex PCR, after which size selection and purification were performed. Sequencing of the libraries was done on an Illumina HiSeq2000 using paired-end 100 bp reads. SOAPnuke was used to process the raw data, with reads discarded if the reads contained adapters or uncalled bases, had a mean Phred below 15, or lacked an exact constant-primer or identifier match. High-quality paired reads were merged using COPE v1.2.5, and each unique nucleotide sequence was defined as a clonotype. MiTCR v1.1 was used to align clonotypes to the IMGT TRBV, TRBD and TRBJ reference segments. The analysis was restricted to V-J combinations with a frequency above 0.0001, which together covered just over 99% of the repertoires. The TCS score was defined as the ratio of F50 (clonal expansion) to E x V (chaos), calculated using BLOSUM62-based TCRdist between CDR3 peptides within each V-J. Welch's t-statistics and random forest reduced 514 V-J features to 13, which were used in a naive Bayes classifier (R e1071). Sample size was not statistically predetermined, and blinding of investigators to group allocation was not performed. According to the paper, TCR Vbeta CDR3 sequencing was carried out on 120 to 150 peripheral blood samples, which came from approximately 43 ophthalmopathy, under 80 hyperthyroidism and about 17 progressor patients.

The source material was peripheral blood mononuclear cells (PBMCs), sampled at new diagnosis, from a patient treated with antithyroid drugs. The sequence came from a woman aged 35 to 59 with Graves disease. Donor details come from another sample of the same person, matched by shared clones.

The DNA sequence is given as TGCAGTGCTAGAGATGAGACGAAGGGACAGGCGGGGGATGAGCAGTTCTTC. Its translation reads: CSARDETKGQAGDEQFF. The chain links TRBV20-1 with TRBJ2-1, and TRBD1 may be the D gene, going by 8 matching bases. The germline V gene encodes CDR1 DFQATT and CDR2 SNEGSKA (reference sequence). From the cysteine through the phenylalanine, the CDR3 covers 17 amino acids. Only CDR3 DNA remains: 51 bases, in frame from the first base. The germline ends are 23 bases apart after V is trimmed by 0 bases and J by 8 bases.